A selection of T cell receptor beta chains follows, all from one sample in a study of blood T cell repertoires in COVID-19. The assay was immunoSEQ multiplex PCR, and TCRdb's table has in-frame clones only and misses some. Here the sample spans roughly 68,000 clones, 76% being singletons. The specimen was peripheral blood. Receptors were obtained from a man in his 60s with COVID-19, enrolled during active disease. Each CDR3 is given with its conserved first and last residue. The order of the fields is clone size, D gene, V gene, J gene, CDR3 protein, CDR3 DNA. D genes are given only for firm matches. Where a row states a size, it is once, few, many or the class of an expanded clone; other rows omit it.

clone_size: -
d_call: -
v_call: TRBV14
j_call: TRBJ2-2
cdr3_aa: CASRTRQNTGELFF
cdr3_nt: TGTGCCAGCAGGACTAGACAGAACACCGGGGAGCTGTTTTTT

clone_size: -
d_call: TRBD2
v_call: TRBV5-4
j_call: TRBJ2-1
cdr3_aa: CASSSGGRISYNEQFF
cdr3_nt: TGTGCCAGCAGCTCGGGGGGGCGGATCTCCTACAATGAGCAGTTCTTC

clone_size: -
d_call: TRBD2
v_call: TRBV7-9
j_call: TRBJ2-1
cdr3_aa: CASSLASREGINEQFF
cdr3_nt: TGTGCCAGCAGCTTAGCATCGCGGGAGGGGATCAATGAGCAGTTCTTC

clone_size: -
d_call: -
v_call: TRBV6-6
j_call: TRBJ2-5
cdr3_aa: CASSYQRGGETQYF
cdr3_nt: TGTGCCAGCAGTTACCAGAGGGGAGGAGAGACCCAGTACTTC

clone_size: -
d_call: -
v_call: TRBV28
j_call: TRBJ2-3
cdr3_aa: CASSSLAGSTDTQYF
cdr3_nt: TGTGCCAGCAGTTCCCTGGCGGGCTCCACAGATACGCAGTATTTT

clone_size: -
d_call: -
v_call: TRBV30
j_call: TRBJ1-3
cdr3_aa: CAWDRGRRDTIYF
cdr3_nt: TGTGCCTGGGACCGTGGGAGAAGAGACACCATATATTTT

clone_size: once
d_call: TRBD1
v_call: TRBV9
j_call: TRBJ1-5
cdr3_aa: CASSRTGVNNQPQHF
cdr3_nt: TGTGCCAGCAGCCGAACAGGGGTTAACAATCAGCCCCAGCATTTT

clone_size: -
d_call: -
v_call: TRBV14
j_call: TRBJ2-2
cdr3_aa: CASSQDRGSGELFF
cdr3_nt: TGTGCCAGCAGCCAGGACAGAGGTTCCGGGGAGCTGTTTTTT

clone_size: -
d_call: -
v_call: TRBV28
j_call: TRBJ1-1
cdr3_aa: CASSPSGVATEAFF
cdr3_nt: TGTGCCAGCAGCCCCTCCGGGGTAGCCACTGAAGCTTTCTTT

clone_size: -
d_call: -
v_call: TRBV4-1
j_call: TRBJ2-3
cdr3_aa: CASSRTSTDTQYF
cdr3_nt: TGCGCCAGCAGCAGGACTAGCACAGATACGCAGTATTTT

clone_size: -
d_call: -
v_call: TRBV5-1
j_call: TRBJ1-2
cdr3_aa: CASSPLEGNYGYTF
cdr3_nt: TGCGCCAGCAGCCCACTTGAGGGCAACTATGGCTACACCTTC

clone_size: -
d_call: -
v_call: TRBV6-4
j_call: TRBJ2-6
cdr3_aa: CASSPGLFGANVLTF
cdr3_nt: TGTGCCAGCAGTCCCGGACTGTTTGGGGCCAACGTCCTGACTTTC

clone_size: -
d_call: -
v_call: TRBV6-5
j_call: TRBJ1-6
cdr3_aa: CASSYVRGNPLHF
cdr3_nt: TGTGCCAGCAGTTATGTCAGGGGAAATCCCCTCCACTTT

clone_size: -
d_call: -
v_call: TRBV18
j_call: TRBJ1-2
cdr3_aa: CASSLGAGYYGYTF
cdr3_nt: TGTGCCAGCTCCTTGGGGGCAGGCTACTATGGCTACACCTTC

clone_size: -
d_call: TRBD2
v_call: TRBV5-1
j_call: TRBJ2-1
cdr3_aa: CASSPALREGRNEQFF
cdr3_nt: TGCGCCAGCAGCCCGGCCTTGCGGGAGGGTAGGAATGAGCAGTTCTTC

clone_size: -
d_call: -
v_call: TRBV5-6
j_call: TRBJ1-2
cdr3_aa: CASSPLGQSNYGYTF
cdr3_nt: TGTGCCAGCAGCCCCCTAGGACAGTCTAACTATGGCTACACCTTC

clone_size: -
d_call: -
v_call: TRBV24-1
j_call: TRBJ2-4
cdr3_aa: CATSAPGGNIQYF
cdr3_nt: TGTGCCACCAGTGCTCCAGGAGGGAACATTCAGTACTTC

clone_size: few
d_call: -
v_call: TRBV6-1
j_call: TRBJ1-3
cdr3_aa: CASSESLDARGKHTIYF
cdr3_nt: TGTGCCAGCAGTGAGAGCTTGGACGCCCGAGGGAAGCACACCATATATTTT

clone_size: -
d_call: -
v_call: TRBV6-1
j_call: TRBJ1-1
cdr3_aa: CASSEWTLNTEAFF
cdr3_nt: TGTGCCAGCAGTGAGTGGACTTTGAACACTGAAGCTTTCTTT

clone_size: -
d_call: -
v_call: TRBV7-2
j_call: TRBJ1-3
cdr3_aa: CASRAGGRGNTIYF
cdr3_nt: TGTGCCAGCAGGGCGGGGGGGCGCGGAAACACCATATATTTT

clone_size: few
d_call: -
v_call: TRBV2
j_call: TRBJ2-7
cdr3_aa: CASSAYEQYF
cdr3_nt: TGTGCCAGCAGTGCGTACGAGCAGTACTTC

clone_size: -
d_call: -
v_call: TRBV30
j_call: TRBJ2-7
cdr3_aa: CAWRRPPLGRARVGEQYF
cdr3_nt: TGTGCCTGGAGACGGCCGCCCCTTGGCAGGGCGCGAGTCGGCGAGCAGTACTTC

clone_size: -
d_call: -
v_call: TRBV10-2
j_call: TRBJ1-6
cdr3_aa: CASSTFRGINSPLHF
cdr3_nt: TGCGCCAGCAGTACCTTTAGGGGGATCAATTCACCCCTCCACTTT

clone_size: -
d_call: -
v_call: TRBV15
j_call: TRBJ2-7
cdr3_aa: CATKEKPRDYEQYF
cdr3_nt: TGTGCCACCAAAGAGAAACCTCGGGACTACGAGCAGTACTTC

clone_size: -
d_call: -
v_call: TRBV7-3
j_call: TRBJ2-1
cdr3_aa: CASSLSGAVANEQFF
cdr3_nt: TGTGCCAGCAGCTTAAGCGGAGCTGTGGCCAATGAGCAGTTCTTC

clone_size: once
d_call: -
v_call: TRBV19
j_call: TRBJ1-4
cdr3_aa: CASSIGGSSNEKLFF
cdr3_nt: TGTGCCAGTAGTATTGGAGGATCTTCAAATGAAAAACTGTTTTTT

clone_size: few
d_call: TRBD1
v_call: TRBV2
j_call: TRBJ2-7
cdr3_aa: CASSGTGGEQYF
cdr3_nt: TGTGCCAGCAGTGGGACAGGGGGTGAGCAGTACTTC

clone_size: -
d_call: -
v_call: TRBV28
j_call: TRBJ2-2
cdr3_aa: CAISRGDTGELFF
cdr3_nt: TGTGCAATCTCCAGGGGAGACACCGGGGAGCTGTTTTTT

clone_size: -
d_call: -
v_call: TRBV10-3
j_call: TRBJ2-7
cdr3_aa: CAISVGDSYEQYF
cdr3_nt: TGTGCCATCAGTGTCGGGGACTCCTACGAGCAGTACTTC

clone_size: -
d_call: -
v_call: TRBV5-1
j_call: TRBJ2-2
cdr3_aa: CASNENPGTGELFF
cdr3_nt: TGCGCCAGCAATGAGAACCCAGGCACCGGGGAGCTGTTTTTT

clone_size: -
d_call: -
v_call: TRBV27
j_call: TRBJ2-2
cdr3_aa: CASSSKLSTGELFF
cdr3_nt: TGTGCCAGCAGTTCCAAGCTATCCACCGGGGAGCTGTTTTTT

clone_size: -
d_call: TRBD1
v_call: TRBV11-3
j_call: TRBJ1-1
cdr3_aa: CASSSGQGETEAFF
cdr3_nt: TGTGCCAGCAGCTCGGGACAGGGAGAAACTGAAGCTTTCTTT

clone_size: -
d_call: -
v_call: TRBV7-7
j_call: TRBJ2-5
cdr3_aa: CASSLAPDGGETQYF
cdr3_nt: TGTGCCAGCAGCTTAGCTCCAGATGGAGGGGAGACCCAGTACTTC

clone_size: -
d_call: -
v_call: TRBV2
j_call: TRBJ2-2
cdr3_aa: CASSVEAGELFF
cdr3_nt: TGTGCCAGCAGTGTGGAGGCCGGGGAGCTGTTTTTT

clone_size: -
d_call: -
v_call: TRBV30
j_call: TRBJ2-3
cdr3_aa: CAWSVPGTQYF
cdr3_nt: TGTGCCTGGAGTGTCCCGGGTACGCAGTATTTT

clone_size: -
d_call: TRBD2
v_call: TRBV7-9
j_call: TRBJ2-5
cdr3_aa: CASSPRGAGDGETQYF
cdr3_nt: TGTGCCAGCAGCCCAAGGGGAGCGGGAGACGGAGAGACCCAGTACTTC

clone_size: -
d_call: TRBD1
v_call: TRBV5-6
j_call: TRBJ2-5
cdr3_aa: CASSLALGQVQETQYF
cdr3_nt: TGTGCCAGCAGCTTGGCTTTGGGACAGGTTCAAGAGACCCAGTACTTC

clone_size: once
d_call: -
v_call: TRBV5-6
j_call: TRBJ2-7
cdr3_aa: CASSLGGPNEQYF
cdr3_nt: TGTGCCAGCAGCTTAGGGGGTCCCAACGAGCAGTACTTC

clone_size: -
d_call: -
v_call: TRBV10-3
j_call: TRBJ2-7
cdr3_aa: CAISEQGGREQYF
cdr3_nt: TGTGCCATCAGTGAGCAAGGGGGAAGGGAGCAGTACTTC

clone_size: -
d_call: TRBD1
v_call: TRBV3-1/TRBV3-2
j_call: TRBJ1-2
cdr3_aa: CASSQEGTGYGYTF
cdr3_nt: TGTGCCAGCAGCCAAGAGGGGACAGGGTACGGCTACACCTTC

clone_size: once
d_call: -
v_call: TRBV25-1
j_call: TRBJ2-7
cdr3_aa: CASSSMYEQYF
cdr3_nt: TGTGCCAGCAGTTCCATGTACGAGCAGTACTTC

clone_size: -
d_call: TRBD1
v_call: TRBV4-1
j_call: TRBJ1-2
cdr3_aa: CASSETTGGYGYTF
cdr3_nt: TGCGCCAGCAGCGAGACGACAGGGGGCTATGGCTACACCTTC

clone_size: -
d_call: TRBD2
v_call: TRBV7-6
j_call: TRBJ2-2
cdr3_aa: CASSLGATSLGTGELFF
cdr3_nt: TGTGCCAGCAGCTTAGGGGCGACTAGCTTGGGGACCGGGGAGCTGTTTTTT

clone_size: -
d_call: -
v_call: TRBV12-3/TRBV12-4
j_call: TRBJ1-1
cdr3_aa: CASSPLGRTEAFF
cdr3_nt: TGTGCCAGCAGCCCACTTGGTCGGACTGAAGCTTTCTTT

clone_size: -
d_call: -
v_call: TRBV7-3
j_call: TRBJ2-5
cdr3_aa: CASSRQGSGQETQYF
cdr3_nt: TGTGCCAGCAGCAGACAGGGAAGCGGGCAAGAGACCCAGTACTTC

clone_size: -
d_call: -
v_call: TRBV11-1
j_call: TRBJ1-2
cdr3_aa: CASSLAGTYGYTF
cdr3_nt: TGTGCCAGCAGCTTAGCAGGGACTTATGGCTACACCTTC

clone_size: -
d_call: TRBD1
v_call: TRBV5-1
j_call: TRBJ2-5
cdr3_aa: CASSFTGGQETQYF
cdr3_nt: TGCGCCAGCAGCTTCACAGGGGGCCAAGAGACCCAGTACTTC

clone_size: -
d_call: TRBD2
v_call: TRBV19
j_call: TRBJ2-1
cdr3_aa: CASSIGLAGGEQFF
cdr3_nt: TGTGCCAGTAGTATAGGGCTAGCGGGAGGTGAGCAGTTCTTC

clone_size: once
d_call: TRBD1
v_call: TRBV6-5
j_call: TRBJ1-1
cdr3_aa: CASSSQGARVRAFF
cdr3_nt: TGTGCCAGCAGTTCACAGGGGGCGCGAGTCCGAGCTTTCTTT

clone_size: -
d_call: -
v_call: TRBV30
j_call: TRBJ1-6
cdr3_aa: CAWSVRWQINSPLHF
cdr3_nt: TGTGCCTGGAGTGTACGATGGCAGATTAATTCACCCCTCCACTTT

clone_size: -
d_call: -
v_call: TRBV5-6
j_call: TRBJ1-5
cdr3_aa: CASSRQAELRPQHF
cdr3_nt: TGTGCCAGCAGCCGACAGGCAGAGCTAAGGCCCCAGCATTTT

clone_size: -
d_call: -
v_call: TRBV29-1
j_call: TRBJ2-7
cdr3_aa: CSAEGASYEQYF
cdr3_nt: TGCAGCGCCGAAGGGGCCTCCTACGAGCAGTACTTC

clone_size: -
d_call: TRBD1
v_call: TRBV7-2
j_call: TRBJ2-3
cdr3_aa: CASSLRGGGRDTQYF
cdr3_nt: TGTGCCAGCAGCTTAAGAGGGGGCGGAAGGGATACGCAGTATTTT

clone_size: -
d_call: TRBD1
v_call: TRBV10-1
j_call: TRBJ2-1
cdr3_aa: CASSETGGNEQFF
cdr3_nt: TGCGCCAGCAGTGAAACAGGGGGCAATGAGCAGTTCTTC

clone_size: -
d_call: TRBD1
v_call: TRBV4-1
j_call: TRBJ2-7
cdr3_aa: CASSRDRGLYYEQYF
cdr3_nt: TGCGCCAGCAGTCGGGACAGGGGATTATACTACGAGCAGTACTTC

clone_size: -
d_call: -
v_call: TRBV11-1
j_call: TRBJ1-1
cdr3_aa: CASSLALGQGWTEAFF
cdr3_nt: TGTGCCAGCAGCTTAGCGCTTGGCCAGGGTTGGACTGAAGCTTTCTTT

clone_size: once
d_call: TRBD1
v_call: TRBV11-2
j_call: TRBJ2-7
cdr3_aa: CASSLSRTGTYEQYF
cdr3_nt: TGTGCCAGCAGCTTATCCAGGACAGGGACCTACGAGCAGTACTTC

clone_size: -
d_call: TRBD1
v_call: TRBV28
j_call: TRBJ2-7
cdr3_aa: CASRRGDRESYEQYF
cdr3_nt: TGTGCCAGCAGAAGAGGGGACAGGGAATCCTACGAGCAGTACTTC

clone_size: -
d_call: TRBD2
v_call: TRBV5-1
j_call: TRBJ2-7
cdr3_aa: CASSLGLAGGTSYEQYF
cdr3_nt: TGCGCCAGCAGCTTAGGACTAGCGGGAGGTACCTCCTACGAGCAGTACTTC